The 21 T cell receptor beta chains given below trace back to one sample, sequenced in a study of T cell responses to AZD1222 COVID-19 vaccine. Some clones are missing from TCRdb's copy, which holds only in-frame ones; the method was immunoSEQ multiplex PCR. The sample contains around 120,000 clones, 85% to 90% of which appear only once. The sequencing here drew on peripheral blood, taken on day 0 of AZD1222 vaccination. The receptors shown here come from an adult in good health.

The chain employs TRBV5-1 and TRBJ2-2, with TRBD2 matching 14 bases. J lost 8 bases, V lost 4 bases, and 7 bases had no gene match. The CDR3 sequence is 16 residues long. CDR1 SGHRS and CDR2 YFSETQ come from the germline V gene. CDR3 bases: TGCGCCAGCAGCCCGGGACTAGCGGGAGTGTCTGGGGAGCTGTTTTTT. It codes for CASSPGLAGVSGELFF.

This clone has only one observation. CDR3 DNA sequence: TGTGCCAGCAGTGAGCCTAAATCCGGACTACTCAACACAGATACGCAGTATTTT. Its protein is CASSEPKSGLLNTDTQYF. The chain uses TRBV2 and TRBJ2-3; D is possibly TRBD2 (6 bases). V was shortened by 3 bases and J by 2 bases, with 21 bases between the two germline ends. The CDR3 length is 18 residues. Germline V CDR1 and CDR2: SNHLY, FYNNEI.

In DNA, the CDR3 is TGTGCCAGCAGCTTGGGACAGCCTTCACCCCTCCACTTT. As protein: CASSLGQPSPLHF. This rearrangement joins TRBV7-9 to TRBJ1-6, with 7 bases identical to TRBD1. The CDR3 is made up of 13 amino acids. Looked up from germline, CDR1 is SEHNR and CDR2 is FQNEAQ (reference sequence). The junction had 2 bases not matched to a gene; V was cut back by 3 bases and J by 9 bases.

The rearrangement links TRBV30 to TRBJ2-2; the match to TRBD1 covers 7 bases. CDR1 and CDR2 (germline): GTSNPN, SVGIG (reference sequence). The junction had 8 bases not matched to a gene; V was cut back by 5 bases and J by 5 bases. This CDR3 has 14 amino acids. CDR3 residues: CAWVRQGRTGELFF. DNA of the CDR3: TGTGCCTGGGTCCGACAGGGTCGTACCGGGGAGCTGTTTTTT.

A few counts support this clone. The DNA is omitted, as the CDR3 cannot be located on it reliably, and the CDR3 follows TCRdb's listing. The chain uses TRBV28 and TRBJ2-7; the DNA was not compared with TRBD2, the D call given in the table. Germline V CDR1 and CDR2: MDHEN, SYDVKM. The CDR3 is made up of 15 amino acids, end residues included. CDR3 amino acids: CASSSSEWNTYEQYF.

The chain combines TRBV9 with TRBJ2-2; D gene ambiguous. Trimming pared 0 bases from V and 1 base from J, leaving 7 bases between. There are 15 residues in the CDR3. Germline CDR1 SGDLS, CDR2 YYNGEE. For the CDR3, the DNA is TGTGCCAGCAGCGTAGGGCAGTTGAACACCGGGGAGCTGTTTTTT. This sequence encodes CASSVGQLNTGELFF.

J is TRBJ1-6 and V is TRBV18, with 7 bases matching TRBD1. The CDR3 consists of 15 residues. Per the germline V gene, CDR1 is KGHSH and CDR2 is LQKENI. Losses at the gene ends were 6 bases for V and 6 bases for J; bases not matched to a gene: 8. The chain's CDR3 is CASSPDRPSNSPLHF. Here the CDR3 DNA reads TGTGCCAGCTCCCCGGACAGGCCTAGTAATTCACCCCTCCACTTT.

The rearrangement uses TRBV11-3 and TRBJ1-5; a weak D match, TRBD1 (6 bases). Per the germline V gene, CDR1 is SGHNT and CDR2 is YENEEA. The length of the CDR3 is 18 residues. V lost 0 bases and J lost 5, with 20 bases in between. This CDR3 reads CASSLECRQDRKDQPQHF. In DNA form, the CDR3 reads TGTGCCAGCAGCTTAGAATGCCGACAAGACAGGAAGGATCAGCCCCAGCATTTT.

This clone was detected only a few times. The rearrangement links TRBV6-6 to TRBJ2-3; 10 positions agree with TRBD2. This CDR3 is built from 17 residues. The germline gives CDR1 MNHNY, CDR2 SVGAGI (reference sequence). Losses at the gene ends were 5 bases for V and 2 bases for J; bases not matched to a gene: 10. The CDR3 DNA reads TGTGCCAGCAGTCCCCGGGGTAGCGGGGGGCCCACAGATACGCAGTATTTT. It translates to CASSPRGSGGPTDTQYF.

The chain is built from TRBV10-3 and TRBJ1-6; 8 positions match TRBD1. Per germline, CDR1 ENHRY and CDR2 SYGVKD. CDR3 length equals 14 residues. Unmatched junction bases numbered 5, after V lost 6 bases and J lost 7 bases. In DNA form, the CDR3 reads TGTGCCATCAGAGGGACAGGCGCGAATTCACCCCTCCACTTT. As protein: CAIRGTGANSPLHF.

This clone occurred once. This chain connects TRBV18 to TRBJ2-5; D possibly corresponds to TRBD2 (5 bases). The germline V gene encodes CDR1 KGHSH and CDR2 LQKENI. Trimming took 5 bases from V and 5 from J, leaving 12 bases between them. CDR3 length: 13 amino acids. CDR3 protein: CASSGWRWETQYF. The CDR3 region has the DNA TGTGCCAGCTCAGGTTGGAGGTGGGAGACCCAGTACTTC.

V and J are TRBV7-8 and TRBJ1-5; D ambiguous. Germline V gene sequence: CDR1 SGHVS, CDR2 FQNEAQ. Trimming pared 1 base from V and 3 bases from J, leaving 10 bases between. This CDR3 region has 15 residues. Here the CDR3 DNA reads TGTGCCAGCAGCTTAGAGGTAGGGAACAATCAGCCCCAGCATTTT. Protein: CASSLEVGNNQPQHF.

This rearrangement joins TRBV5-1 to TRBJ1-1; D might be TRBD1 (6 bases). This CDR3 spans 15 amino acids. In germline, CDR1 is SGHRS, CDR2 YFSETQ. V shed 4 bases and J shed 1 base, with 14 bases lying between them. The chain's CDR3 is CASSKWSGANTEAFF. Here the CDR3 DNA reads TGCGCCAGCAGCAAGTGGTCAGGGGCGAACACTGAAGCTTTCTTT. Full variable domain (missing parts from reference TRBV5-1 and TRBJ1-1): KAGVTQTPRYLIKTRGQQVTLSCSPISGHRSVSWYQQTPGQGLQFLFEYFSETQRNKGNFPGRFSGRQFSNSRSEMNVSTLELGDSALYLCASSKWSGANTEAFFGQGTRLTVV.

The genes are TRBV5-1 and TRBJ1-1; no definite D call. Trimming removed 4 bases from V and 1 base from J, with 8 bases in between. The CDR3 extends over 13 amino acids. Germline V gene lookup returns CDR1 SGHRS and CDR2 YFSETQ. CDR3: CASSVDPNTEAFF. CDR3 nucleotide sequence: TGCGCCAGCAGCGTTGACCCGAACACTGAAGCTTTCTTT.

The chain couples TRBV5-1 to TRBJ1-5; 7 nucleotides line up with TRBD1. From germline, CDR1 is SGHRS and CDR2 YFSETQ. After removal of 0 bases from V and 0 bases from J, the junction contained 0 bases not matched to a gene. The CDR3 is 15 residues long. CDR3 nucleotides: TGCGCCAGCAGCTTGGGGGACAGTAGCAATCAGCCCCAGCATTTT. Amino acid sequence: CASSLGDSSNQPQHF.

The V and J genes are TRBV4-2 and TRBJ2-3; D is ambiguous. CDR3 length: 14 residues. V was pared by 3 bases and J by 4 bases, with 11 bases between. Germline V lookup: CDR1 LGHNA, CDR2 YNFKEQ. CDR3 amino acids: CASSHGIEADTQYF. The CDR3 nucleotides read TGTGCCAGCAGCCACGGAATAGAGGCAGATACGCAGTATTTT.

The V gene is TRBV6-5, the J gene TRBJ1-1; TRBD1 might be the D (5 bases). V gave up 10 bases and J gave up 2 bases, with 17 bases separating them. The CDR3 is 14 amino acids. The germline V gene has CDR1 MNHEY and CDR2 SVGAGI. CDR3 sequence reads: CAIKGTAANTEAFF. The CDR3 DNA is TGTGCCATCAAGGGGACGGCAGCTAACACTGAAGCTTTCTTT.

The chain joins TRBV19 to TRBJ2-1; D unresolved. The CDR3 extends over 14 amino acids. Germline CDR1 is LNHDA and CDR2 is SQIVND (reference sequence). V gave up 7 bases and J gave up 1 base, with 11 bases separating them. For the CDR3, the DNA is TGTGCCAGTACAGCATCGGGTTCCTACAATGAGCAGTTCTTC. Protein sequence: CASTASGSYNEQFF.

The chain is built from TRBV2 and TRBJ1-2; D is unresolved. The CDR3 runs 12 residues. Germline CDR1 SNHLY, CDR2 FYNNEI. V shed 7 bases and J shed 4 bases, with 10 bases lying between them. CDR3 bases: TGTGCCAGCACCCCGGAGGTCTATGGCTACACCTTC. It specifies CASTPEVYGYTF.

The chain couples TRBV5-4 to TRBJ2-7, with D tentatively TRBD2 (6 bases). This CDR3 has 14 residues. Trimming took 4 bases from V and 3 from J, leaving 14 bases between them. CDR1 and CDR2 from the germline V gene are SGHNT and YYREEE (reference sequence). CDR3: CASSTRTNHYEQYF. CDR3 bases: TGTGCCAGCAGCACTCGGACTAACCACTACGAGCAGTACTTC.

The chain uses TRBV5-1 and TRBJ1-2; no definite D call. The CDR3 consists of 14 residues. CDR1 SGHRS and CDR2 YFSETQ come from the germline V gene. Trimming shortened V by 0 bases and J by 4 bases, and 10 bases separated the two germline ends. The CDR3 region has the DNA TGCGCCAGCAGCTTGGACAGCCTTTCCTATGGCTACACCTTC. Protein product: CASSLDSLSYGYTF.